This T cell receptor beta chain appears in the sequencing data of a study of cytomegalovirus exposure and HLA in healthy donors. The table lists this clone with a count of one. The antigen remains unidentified. General study points: A prior analysis recorded that most TCR beta V segments were productive about 87% or about 30% of the time.

The PCR had 60 Vbeta and 13 Jbeta primers. Measured with immunoSEQ multiplex PCR; TCRdb has only the in-frame clones, and not every one. The data show about 210,000 clones, almost 80% seen once. The CDR3 is 14 residues long. J gave up 4 bases and V 0 bases, and 1 base lay outside the gene matches. CDR1 SGDLS and CDR2 YYNGEE come from the germline V gene. This TCR was sampled from a male donor in good health and CMV-seronegative. This chain joins TRBV9 and TRBJ2-1; 7 bases agree with TRBD2. Sequenced material: PBMCs. The CDR3 is CASSVDGGYNEQFF. CDR3 nucleotide sequence: TGTGCCAGCAGCGTAGACGGGGGGTACAATGAGCAGTTCTTC.